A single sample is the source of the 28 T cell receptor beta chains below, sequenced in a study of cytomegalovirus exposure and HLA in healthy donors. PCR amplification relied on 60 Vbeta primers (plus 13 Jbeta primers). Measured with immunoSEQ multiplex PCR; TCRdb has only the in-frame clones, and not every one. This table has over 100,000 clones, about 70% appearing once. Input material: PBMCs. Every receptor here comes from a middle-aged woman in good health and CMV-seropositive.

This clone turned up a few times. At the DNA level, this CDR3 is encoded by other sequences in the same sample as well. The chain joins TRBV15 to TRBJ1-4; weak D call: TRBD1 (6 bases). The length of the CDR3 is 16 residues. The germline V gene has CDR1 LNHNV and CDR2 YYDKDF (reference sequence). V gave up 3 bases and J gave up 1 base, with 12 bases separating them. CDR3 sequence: CATSRDSDRTNEKLFF. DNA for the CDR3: TGTGCCACCAGCAGGGACTCGGACAGAACTAATGAAAAACTGTTTTTT.

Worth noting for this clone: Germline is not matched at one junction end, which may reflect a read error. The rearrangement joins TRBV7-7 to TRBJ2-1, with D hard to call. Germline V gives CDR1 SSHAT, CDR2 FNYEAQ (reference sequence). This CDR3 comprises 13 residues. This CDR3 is CASSLVSHNEQFF. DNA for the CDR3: TGTGCTAGCAGCTTAGTTAGTCACAATGAGCAGTTCTTC.

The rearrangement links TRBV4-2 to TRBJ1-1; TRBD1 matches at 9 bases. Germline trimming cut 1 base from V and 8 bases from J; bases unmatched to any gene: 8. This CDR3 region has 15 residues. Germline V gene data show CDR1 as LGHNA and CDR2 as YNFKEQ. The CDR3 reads CASSQVGQGSWEAFF. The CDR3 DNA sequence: TGTGCCAGCAGCCAAGTGGGACAGGGTTCCTGGGAAGCTTTCTTT.

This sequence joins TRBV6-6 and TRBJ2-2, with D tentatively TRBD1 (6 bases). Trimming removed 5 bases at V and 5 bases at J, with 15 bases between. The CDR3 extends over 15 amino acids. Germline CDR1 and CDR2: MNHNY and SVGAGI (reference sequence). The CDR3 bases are TGTGCCAGCAGTGCCCGGACAGAGGCGACCGGGGAGCTGTTTTTT. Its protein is CASSARTEATGELFF.

This CDR3 is CASSVDRVQETQYF. For the CDR3, the DNA is TGTGCCAGCAGCGTAGACAGGGTCCAAGAGACCCAGTACTTC. This sequence joins TRBV9 and TRBJ2-5, with a tentative D call TRBD1 (6 bases). Germline assignment: CDR1 SGDLS and CDR2 YYNGEE. With 0 bases removed from V and 1 base from J, the gap between germline ends came to 7 bases. The CDR3 contains 14 residues.

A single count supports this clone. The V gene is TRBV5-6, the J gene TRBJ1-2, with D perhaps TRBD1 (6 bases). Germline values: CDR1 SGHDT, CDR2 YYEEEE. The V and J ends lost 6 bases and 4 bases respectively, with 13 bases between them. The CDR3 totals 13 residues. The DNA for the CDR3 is TGTGCCAGCAAACGAAGGGGGGGCTATGGCTACACCTTC. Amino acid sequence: CASKRRGGYGYTF.

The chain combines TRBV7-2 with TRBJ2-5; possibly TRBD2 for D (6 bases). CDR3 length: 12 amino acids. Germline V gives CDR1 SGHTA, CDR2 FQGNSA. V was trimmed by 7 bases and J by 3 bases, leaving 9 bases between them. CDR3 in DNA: TGTGCCAGCAAGGGACTTGAAGAGACCCAGTACTTC. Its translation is CASKGLEETQYF.

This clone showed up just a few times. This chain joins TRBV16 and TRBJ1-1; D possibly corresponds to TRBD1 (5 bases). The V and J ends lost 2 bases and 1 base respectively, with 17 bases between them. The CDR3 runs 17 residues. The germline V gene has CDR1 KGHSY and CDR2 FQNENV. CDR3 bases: TGTGCCAGCAGCCAAGCAGGGCTTGATAGCACGAACACTGAAGCTTTCTTT. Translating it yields CASSQAGLDSTNTEAFF.

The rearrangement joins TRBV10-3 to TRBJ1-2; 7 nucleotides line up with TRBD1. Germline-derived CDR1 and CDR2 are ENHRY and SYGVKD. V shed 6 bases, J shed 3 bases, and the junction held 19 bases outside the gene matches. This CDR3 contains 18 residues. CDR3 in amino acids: CAIRGQRDGGPYDYGYTF. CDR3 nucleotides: TGTGCCATCAGGGGACAGCGTGACGGGGGTCCCTACGACTATGGCTACACCTTC.

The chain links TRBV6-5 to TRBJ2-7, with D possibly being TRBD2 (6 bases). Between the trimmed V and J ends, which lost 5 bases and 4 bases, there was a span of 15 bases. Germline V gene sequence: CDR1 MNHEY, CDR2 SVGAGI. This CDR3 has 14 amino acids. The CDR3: CASSMRLVSYEQYF. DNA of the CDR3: TGTGCCAGCAGTATGAGACTAGTTTCTTACGAGCAGTACTTC.

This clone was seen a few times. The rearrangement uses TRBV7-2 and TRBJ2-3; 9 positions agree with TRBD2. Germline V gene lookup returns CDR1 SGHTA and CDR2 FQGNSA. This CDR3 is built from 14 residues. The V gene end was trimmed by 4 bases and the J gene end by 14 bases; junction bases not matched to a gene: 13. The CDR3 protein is CASSSPTSGGERYF. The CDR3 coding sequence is TGTGCCAGCAGCTCCCCGACTAGCGGAGGGGAGCGGTATTTT. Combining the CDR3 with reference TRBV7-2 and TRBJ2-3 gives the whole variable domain GAGVSQSPSNKVTEKGKDVELRCDPISGHTALYWYRQSLGQGLEFLIYFQGNSAPDKSGLPSDRFSAERTGGSVSTLTIQRTQQEDSAVYLCASSSPTSGGERYFGPGTRLTVL.

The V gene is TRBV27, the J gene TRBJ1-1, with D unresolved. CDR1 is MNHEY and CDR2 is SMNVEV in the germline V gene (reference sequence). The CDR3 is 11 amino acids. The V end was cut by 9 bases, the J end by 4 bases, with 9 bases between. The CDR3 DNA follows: TGTGCCAGTCTGGGGAGCACTGAAGCTTTCTTT. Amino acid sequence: CASLGSTEAFF.

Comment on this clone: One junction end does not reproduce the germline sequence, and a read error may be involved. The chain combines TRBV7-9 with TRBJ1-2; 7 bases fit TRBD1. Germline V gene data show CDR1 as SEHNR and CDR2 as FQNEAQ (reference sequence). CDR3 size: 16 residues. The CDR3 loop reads CSSSLRNGDSVYGYTF. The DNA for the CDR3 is TGTTCCAGCAGCTTAAGAAATGGGGACAGCGTTTATGGCTACACCTTC.

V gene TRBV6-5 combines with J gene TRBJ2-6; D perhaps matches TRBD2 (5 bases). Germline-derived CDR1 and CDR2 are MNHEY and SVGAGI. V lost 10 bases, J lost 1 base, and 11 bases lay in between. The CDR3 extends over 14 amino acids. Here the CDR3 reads CATPTGSGANVLTF. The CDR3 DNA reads TGTGCCACCCCCACGGGATCTGGGGCCAACGTCCTGACTTTC.

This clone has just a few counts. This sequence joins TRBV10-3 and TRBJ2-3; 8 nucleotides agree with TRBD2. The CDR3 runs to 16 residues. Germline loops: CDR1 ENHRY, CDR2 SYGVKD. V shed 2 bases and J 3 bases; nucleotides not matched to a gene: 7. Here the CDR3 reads CAISEGPGLDTDTQYF. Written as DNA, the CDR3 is TGTGCCATCAGTGAGGGACCGGGACTAGATACAGATACGCAGTATTTT.

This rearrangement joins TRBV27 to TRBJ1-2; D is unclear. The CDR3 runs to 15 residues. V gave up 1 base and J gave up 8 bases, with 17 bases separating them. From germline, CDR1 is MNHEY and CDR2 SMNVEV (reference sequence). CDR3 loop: CASSLFRGEGGGYTF. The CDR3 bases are TGTGCCAGCAGTTTATTCCGCGGGGAGGGCGGGGGCTACACCTTC.

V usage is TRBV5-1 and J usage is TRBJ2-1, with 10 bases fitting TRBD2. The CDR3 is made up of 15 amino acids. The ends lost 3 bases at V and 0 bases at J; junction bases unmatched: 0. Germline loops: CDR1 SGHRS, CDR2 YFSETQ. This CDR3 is CASSSSGSSYNEQFF. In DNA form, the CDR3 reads TGCGCCAGCAGCTCTAGCGGGAGCTCCTACAATGAGCAGTTCTTC.

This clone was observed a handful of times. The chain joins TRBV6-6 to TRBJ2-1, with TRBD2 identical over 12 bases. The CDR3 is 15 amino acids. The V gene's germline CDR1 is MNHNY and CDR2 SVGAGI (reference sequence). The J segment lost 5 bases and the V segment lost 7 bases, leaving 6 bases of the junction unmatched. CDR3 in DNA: TGTGCCAGCACCCTAGCGGGGGGGCCTCACAATGAGCAGTTCTTC. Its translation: CASTLAGGPHNEQFF.

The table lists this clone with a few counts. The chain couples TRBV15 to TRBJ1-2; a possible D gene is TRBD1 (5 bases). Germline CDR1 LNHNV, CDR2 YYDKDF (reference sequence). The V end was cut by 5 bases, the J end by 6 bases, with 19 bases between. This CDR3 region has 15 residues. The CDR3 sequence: CATSFRGRALDGYTF. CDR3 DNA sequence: TGTGCCACCAGCTTTCGGGGGAGGGCGCTCGATGGCTACACCTTC.

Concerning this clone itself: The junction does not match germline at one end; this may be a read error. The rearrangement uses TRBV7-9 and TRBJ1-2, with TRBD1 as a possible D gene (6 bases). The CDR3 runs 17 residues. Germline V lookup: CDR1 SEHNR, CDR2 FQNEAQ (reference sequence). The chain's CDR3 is CSSSFTQGRRGDYGYTF. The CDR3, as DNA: TGTTCCAGCAGCTTCACACAGGGTCGACGAGGCGACTATGGCTACACCTTC.

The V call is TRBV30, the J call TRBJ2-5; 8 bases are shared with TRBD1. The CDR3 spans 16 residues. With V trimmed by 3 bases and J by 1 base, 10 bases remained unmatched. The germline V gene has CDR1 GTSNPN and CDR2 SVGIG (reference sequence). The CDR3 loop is CAWSPGQDNFQETQYF. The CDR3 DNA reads TGTGCCTGGAGCCCGGGACAGGACAACTTCCAAGAGACCCAGTACTTC.

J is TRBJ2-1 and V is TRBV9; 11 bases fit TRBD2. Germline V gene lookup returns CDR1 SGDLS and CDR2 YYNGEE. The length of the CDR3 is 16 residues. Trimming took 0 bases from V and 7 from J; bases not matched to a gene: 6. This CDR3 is CASSVEVAGGPNEQFF. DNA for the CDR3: TGTGCCAGCAGCGTAGAAGTAGCGGGAGGGCCAAATGAGCAGTTCTTC. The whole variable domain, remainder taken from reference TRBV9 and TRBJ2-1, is DSGVTQTPKHLITATGQRVTLRCSPRSGDLSVYWYQQSLDQGLQFLIQYYNGEERAKGNILERFSAQQFPDLHSELNLSSLELGDSALYFCASSVEVAGGPNEQFFGPGTRLTVL.

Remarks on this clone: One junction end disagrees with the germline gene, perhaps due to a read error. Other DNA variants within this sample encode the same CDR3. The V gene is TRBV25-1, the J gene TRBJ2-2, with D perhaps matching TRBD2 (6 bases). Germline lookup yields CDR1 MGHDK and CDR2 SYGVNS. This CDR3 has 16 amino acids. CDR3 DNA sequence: TGTGCCAGCAGTGACCCCAGACTAGAAGTCACCGGAGAGCTGTTTTTT. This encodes CASSDPRLEVTGELFF.

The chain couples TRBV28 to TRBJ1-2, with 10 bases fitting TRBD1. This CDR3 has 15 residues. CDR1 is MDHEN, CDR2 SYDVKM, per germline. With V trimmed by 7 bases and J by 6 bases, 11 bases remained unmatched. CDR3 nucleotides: TGTGCCAGCAAAAGACAGGGGGCCTCCCCCGATGGCTACACCTTC. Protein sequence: CASKRQGASPDGYTF.

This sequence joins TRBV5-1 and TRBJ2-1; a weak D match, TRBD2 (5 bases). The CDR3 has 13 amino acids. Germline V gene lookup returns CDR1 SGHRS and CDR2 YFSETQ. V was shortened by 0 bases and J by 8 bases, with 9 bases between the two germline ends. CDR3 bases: TGCGCCAGCAGCTTGGCTGGAGGTTATGAGCAGTTCTTC. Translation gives CASSLAGGYEQFF.

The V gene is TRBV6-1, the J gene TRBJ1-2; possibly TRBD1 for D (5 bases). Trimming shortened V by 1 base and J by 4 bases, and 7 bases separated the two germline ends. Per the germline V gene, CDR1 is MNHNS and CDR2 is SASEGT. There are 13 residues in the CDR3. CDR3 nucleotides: TGTGCCAGCAGTGAAGGGGGGGGCTATGGCTACACCTTC. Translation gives CASSEGGGYGYTF.

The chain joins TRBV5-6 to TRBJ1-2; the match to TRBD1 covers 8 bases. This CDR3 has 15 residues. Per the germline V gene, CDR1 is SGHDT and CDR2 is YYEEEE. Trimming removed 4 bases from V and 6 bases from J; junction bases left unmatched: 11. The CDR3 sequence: CASSGATGGKDGYTF. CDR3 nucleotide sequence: TGTGCCAGCAGCGGAGCCACAGGGGGTAAGGATGGCTACACCTTC.

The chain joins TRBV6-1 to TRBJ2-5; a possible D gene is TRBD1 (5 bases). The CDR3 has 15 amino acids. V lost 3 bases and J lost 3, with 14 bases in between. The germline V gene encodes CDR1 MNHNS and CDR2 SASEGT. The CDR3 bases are TGTGCCAGCAGTGAGGCAGGGTTTGAGAAAGAGACCCAGTACTTC. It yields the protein CASSEAGFEKETQYF.